This paragraph covers one T cell receptor beta chain sequence. Source study methods: How many nucleated cells were present was estimated from reference gene primer amplification. The assay was immunoSEQ multiplex PCR, and TCRdb's table has in-frame clones only and misses some. For V, J and clone size, that table is used; D and trimming come from the DNA. Counted here are 150,000 or so clones, more than 75% occurring once; the ten biggest clones make up approximately 0.5%. The sample comes from a study of blood T cell repertoires in COVID-19. Seattle's enrolled individuals joined amid active infection and were then monitored longitudinally. The V and J ends lost 4 bases and 6 bases respectively, with 11 bases between them. This CDR3 has 12 residues. Germline loops: CDR1 SGDLS, CDR2 YYNGEE.

The chain employs TRBV9 and TRBJ2-7; no clear D gene. This clonotype was obtained from a man in his sixties with COVID-19, enrolled during active disease. Sequences were obtained from peripheral blood. CDR3 sequence (DNA): TGTGCCAGCAGCTACCCAAGACTCGAGCAGTACTTC. This translates into CASSYPRLEQYF.